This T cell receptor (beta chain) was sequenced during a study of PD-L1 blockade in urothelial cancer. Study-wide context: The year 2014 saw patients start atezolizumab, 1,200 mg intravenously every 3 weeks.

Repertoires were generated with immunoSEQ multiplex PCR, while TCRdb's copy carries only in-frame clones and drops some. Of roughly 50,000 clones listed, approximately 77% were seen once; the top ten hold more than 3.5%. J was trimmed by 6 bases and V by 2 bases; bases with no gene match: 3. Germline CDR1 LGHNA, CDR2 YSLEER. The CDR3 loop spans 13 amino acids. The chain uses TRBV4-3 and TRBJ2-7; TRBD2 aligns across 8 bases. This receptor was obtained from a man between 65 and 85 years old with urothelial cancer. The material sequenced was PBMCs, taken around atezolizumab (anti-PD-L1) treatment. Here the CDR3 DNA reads TGCGCCAGCAGCCAACGGGAGGGCCGCGAGCAGTACTTC. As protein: CASSQREGREQYF.